Each of the 4 T cell receptor beta chains below was sequenced from the same sample in a study of OX40 agonist ivuxolimab in advanced cancers. Assay: immunoSEQ multiplex PCR; the TCRdb copy retains only in-frame clones and omits some. The sample holds roughly 46,000 clones, roughly 90% seen once. The source material was CD4+ or CD8+ T cells sorted from blood, sampled in a trial of the OX40 agonist ivuxolimab. The receptors here all came from an adult with an advanced solid tumor such as melanoma, head and neck, liver or kidney cancer.

CDR3 in DNA: TGTGCCAGTTCCTTTCCGGGGGGTTCAGCTTTCTTT. This encodes CASSFPGGSAFF. The rearrangement uses TRBV28 and TRBJ1-1, with D possibly matching TRBD1 (5 bases). Per the germline V gene, CDR1 is MDHEN and CDR2 is SYDVKM. CDR3 length: 12 amino acids. Trimming stripped 9 bases from V and 10 bases from J, with 18 bases between.

The chain is built from TRBV15 and TRBJ2-7; D gene uncertain. The CDR3 is 13 amino acids. Germline loops: CDR1 LNHNV, CDR2 YYDKDF (reference sequence). V lost 5 bases to trimming and J lost 7 bases, with 15 bases between them. CDR3: CATSLGSDYEQYF. The CDR3 DNA reads TGTGCCACCAGCTTGGGAAGTGATTATGAGCAGTACTTC.

The chain is built from TRBV21-1 and TRBJ1-1; no check of the table's D call, TRBD1, against the DNA was made. TRBV21-1 is a known pseudogene. CDR3 size: 19 residues. Here the CDR3 reads CASSILTPDRVTGNTEAFF. The CDR3 nucleotides are TGTGCCAGCAGCATCTTAACCCCGGACAGGGTTACGGGGAACACTGAAGCTTTCTTT.

This chain connects TRBV25-1 to TRBJ1-2; 10 bases map to TRBD1. The CDR3 consists of 17 residues. Germline values: CDR1 MGHDK, CDR2 SYGVNS. V was pared by 2 bases and J by 4 bases, with 10 bases of the junction left unmatched. The CDR3 DNA reads as TGTGCCAGCAGTGAACGAAAGGGACAGGGGATCGGCTATGGCTACACCTTC. Translated, it gives CASSERKGQGIGYGYTF.